Shown below are 4 T cell receptor beta chains from a single sample sequenced in a study of blood T cells in healthy people across ages. A sample-barcoded 5' primer and a J-beta primer mix were used in a second PCR of roughly 6 to 11 cycles. TCRdb analysed the 5' RACE reads with MiXCR anew, one entry per CDR3 protein. The data show roughly 800,000 distinct CDR3 sequences, roughly 35% seen once. Sequencing was done on a sample of blood. The receptors derive from a man aged 18 to 29 in good health.

The rearrangement joins TRBV7-2 to TRBJ1-1; 9 nucleotides align to TRBD1. Per germline, CDR1 SGHTA and CDR2 FQGNSA. The CDR3 extends over 15 amino acids. V trimming: 5 bases; J trimming: 1 base; junction bases outside the gene matches: 5. CDR3: CASSKGTGRNTEAFF. The CDR3 DNA follows: TGTGCCAGCAGCAAAGGGACAGGGAGGAACACTGAAGCTTTCTTT.

This chain's CDR3 is CSARDSGWAQESQYF. CDR3 nucleotides: TGCAGTGCTAGAGATTCAGGGTGGGCCCAGGAGTCCCAGTACTTC. This chain links TRBV20-1 with TRBJ2-5; D perhaps matches TRBD1 (5 bases). CDR3 length: 15 residues. The germline V gene has CDR1 DFQATT and CDR2 SNEGSKA (reference sequence). Trimming removed 0 bases at V and 9 bases at J, with 20 bases between.

V gene TRBV20-1 combines with J gene TRBJ2-2; D is tentatively TRBD1 or TRBD2 (6 bases each). Germline CDR1 reads DFQATT; CDR2 reads SNEGSKA (reference sequence). Trimming stripped 2 bases from V and 3 bases from J, with 13 bases between. The CDR3 contains 15 residues. Written as DNA, the CDR3 is TGCAGTGCTAGAATCCCCGGGGGCGACACCGGGGAGCTGTTTTTT. Translation: CSARIPGGDTGELFF.

The chain combines TRBV7-2 with TRBJ2-3, with TRBD2 matching over 9 bases. The V segment lost 0 bases and the J segment 6 bases; nucleotides outside the gene matches: 7. CDR1 SGHTA and CDR2 FQGNSA come from the germline V gene. This CDR3 spans 16 amino acids. CDR3 residues: CASSLASGGQSDTQYF. In nucleotides, the CDR3 is TGTGCCAGCAGCTTAGCCAGCGGGGGGCAGTCTGATACGCAGTATTTT.